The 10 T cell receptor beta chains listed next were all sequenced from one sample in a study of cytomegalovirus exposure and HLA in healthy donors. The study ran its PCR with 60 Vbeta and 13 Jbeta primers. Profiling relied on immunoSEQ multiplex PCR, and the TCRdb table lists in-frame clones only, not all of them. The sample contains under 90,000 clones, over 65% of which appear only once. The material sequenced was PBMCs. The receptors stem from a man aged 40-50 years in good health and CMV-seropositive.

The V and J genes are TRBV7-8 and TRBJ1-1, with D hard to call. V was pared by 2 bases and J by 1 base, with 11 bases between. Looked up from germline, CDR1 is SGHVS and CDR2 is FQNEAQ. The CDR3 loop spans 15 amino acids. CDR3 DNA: TGTGCCAGCAGCTTACTGTCCGGGTCGAACACTGAAGCTTTCTTT. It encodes CASSLLSGSNTEAFF.

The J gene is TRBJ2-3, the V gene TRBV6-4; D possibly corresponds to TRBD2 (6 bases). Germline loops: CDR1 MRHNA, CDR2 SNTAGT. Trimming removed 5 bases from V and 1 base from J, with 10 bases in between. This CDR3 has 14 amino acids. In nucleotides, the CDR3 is TGTGCCAGCAGTAGGAGGGGTGGCACAGATACGCAGTATTTT. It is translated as CASSRRGGTDTQYF.

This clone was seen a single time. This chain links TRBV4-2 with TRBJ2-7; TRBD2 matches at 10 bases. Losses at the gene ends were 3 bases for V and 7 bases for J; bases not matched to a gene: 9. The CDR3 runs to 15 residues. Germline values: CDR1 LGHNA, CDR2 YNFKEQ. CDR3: CASSQWTSGVKEQYF. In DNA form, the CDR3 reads TGTGCCAGCAGCCAGTGGACTAGCGGTGTCAAGGAGCAGTACTTC.

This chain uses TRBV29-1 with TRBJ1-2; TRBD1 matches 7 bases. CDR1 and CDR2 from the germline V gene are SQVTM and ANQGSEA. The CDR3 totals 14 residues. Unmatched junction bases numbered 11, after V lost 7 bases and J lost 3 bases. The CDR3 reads CSAAAGGLDYGYTF. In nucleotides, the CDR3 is TGCAGCGCCGCCGCAGGGGGTCTGGACTATGGCTACACCTTC.

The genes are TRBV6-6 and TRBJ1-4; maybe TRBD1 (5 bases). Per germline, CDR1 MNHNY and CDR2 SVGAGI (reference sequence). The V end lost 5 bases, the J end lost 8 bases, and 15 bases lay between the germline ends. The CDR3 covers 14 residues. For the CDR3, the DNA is TGTGCCAGCAGTGACCCCACAGGTTGGGAAAAACTGTTTTTT. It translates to CASSDPTGWEKLFF.

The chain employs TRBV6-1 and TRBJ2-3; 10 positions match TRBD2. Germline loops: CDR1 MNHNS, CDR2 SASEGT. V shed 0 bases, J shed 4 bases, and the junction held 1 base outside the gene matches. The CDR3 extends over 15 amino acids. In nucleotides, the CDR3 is TGTGCCAGCAGTGAAGCCACTAGCGGGGCAGATACGCAGTATTTT. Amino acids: CASSEATSGADTQYF.

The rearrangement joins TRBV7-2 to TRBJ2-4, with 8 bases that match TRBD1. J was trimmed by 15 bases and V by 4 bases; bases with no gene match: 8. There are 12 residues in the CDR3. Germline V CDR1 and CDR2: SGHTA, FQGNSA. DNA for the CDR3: TGTGCCAGCAGCTCGATGACAGGGGTTCGGTACTTC. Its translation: CASSSMTGVRYF.

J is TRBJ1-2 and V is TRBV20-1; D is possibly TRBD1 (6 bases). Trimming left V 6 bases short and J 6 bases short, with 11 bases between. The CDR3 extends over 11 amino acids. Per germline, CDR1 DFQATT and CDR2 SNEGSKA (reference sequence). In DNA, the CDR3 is TGCAGTGCCCGAAAGGGGGATGGCTACACCTTC. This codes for CSARKGDGYTF.

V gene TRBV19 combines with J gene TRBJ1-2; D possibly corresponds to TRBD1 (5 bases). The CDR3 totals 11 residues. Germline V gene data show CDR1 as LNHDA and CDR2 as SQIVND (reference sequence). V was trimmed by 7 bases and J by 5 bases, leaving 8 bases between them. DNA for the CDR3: TGTGCCAGTAACCAGGGTTATGGCTACACCTTC. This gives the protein CASNQGYGYTF.

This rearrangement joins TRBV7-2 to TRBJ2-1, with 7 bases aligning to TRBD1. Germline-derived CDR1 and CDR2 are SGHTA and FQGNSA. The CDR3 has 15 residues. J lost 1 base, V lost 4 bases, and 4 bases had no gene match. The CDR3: CASSSQGVSYNEQFF. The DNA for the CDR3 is TGTGCCAGCAGCTCCCAGGGGGTTTCCTACAATGAGCAGTTCTTC.